These 18 T cell receptor beta chains were all obtained from the same sample, sequenced in a study of cytomegalovirus exposure and HLA in healthy donors. Vbeta (60) and Jbeta (13) primers were used in the PCR. Using immunoSEQ multiplex PCR, the repertoire was profiled, and TCRdb retains in-frame clones only, with some absent. The sample carries some 160,000 clones, 70% to 90% recorded once. Sequencing used PBMCs. The receptors were gathered from a man under 40 in good health and CMV-seropositive.

V usage is TRBV7-3 and J usage is TRBJ2-7, with a weak D call TRBD1 (6 bases). Germline lookup yields CDR1 SGHTA and CDR2 FQGTGA. Trimming removed 3 bases at V and 4 bases at J, with 19 bases between. The CDR3 is made up of 16 amino acids. This chain's CDR3 is CASSFQIDRMGYEQYF. CDR3 in DNA: TGTGCCAGCAGCTTCCAAATAGACAGGATGGGGTACGAGCAGTACTTC. The full variable domain, completed using reference TRBV7-3 and TRBJ2-7, is GAGVSQTPSNKVTEKGKYVELRCDPISGHTALYWYRQSLGQGPEFLIYFQGTGAADDSGLPNDRFFAVRPEGSVSTLKIQRTERGDSAVYLCASSFQIDRMGYEQYFGPGTRLTVT.

The chain couples TRBV4-2 to TRBJ1-2; possibly TRBD1 for D (6 bases). This CDR3 contains 15 residues. Between the trimmed V and J ends, which lost 0 bases and 8 bases, there was a span of 16 bases. CDR1 is LGHNA, CDR2 YNFKEQ, per germline. The CDR3 reads CASSQDGAGASGYTF. CDR3 nucleotides: TGTGCCAGCAGCCAAGATGGGGCGGGGGCCTCGGGCTACACCTTC.

J is TRBJ1-2 and V is TRBV18, with a weak D call TRBD1 (5 bases). The CDR3 loop spans 17 amino acids. Trimming shortened V by 6 bases and J by 2 bases, and 22 bases separated the two germline ends. CDR1 is KGHSH and CDR2 is LQKENI in the germline V gene. The CDR3 DNA sequence: TGTGCCAGCTCCCAATCAGGACAATCTCCACCCAACTATGGCTACACCTTC. Its translation is CASSQSGQSPPNYGYTF.

The chain joins TRBV11-1 to TRBJ2-7; 7 bases fit TRBD2. V shed 1 base, J shed 5 bases, and the junction held 5 bases outside the gene matches. The germline V gene encodes CDR1 SGHAT and CDR2 FQDESV (reference sequence). The CDR3 contains 14 residues. CDR3 coding DNA: TGTGCCAGCAGCTTAGTTAGCGGGCTCCACGAGCAGTACTTC. Translating gives CASSLVSGLHEQYF.

This clone has a single count. V gene TRBV19 combines with J gene TRBJ2-1; possibly TRBD2 for D (6 bases). Germline values: CDR1 LNHDA, CDR2 SQIVND (reference sequence). V lost 6 bases to trimming and J lost 8 bases, with 17 bases between them. The CDR3 spans 14 residues. CDR3 amino acids: CASRRSGASDEQFF. CDR3 coding DNA: TGTGCCAGTAGGCGATCGGGAGCGTCGGATGAGCAGTTCTTC.

The chain combines TRBV5-1 with TRBJ2-2, with 7 bases lining up with TRBD2. The CDR3 loop spans 16 amino acids. The germline V gene encodes CDR1 SGHRS and CDR2 YFSETQ. V gave up 3 bases and J gave up 1 base; unmatched junction bases: 6. CDR3 loop: CASSSGSGLNTGELFF. CDR3 DNA sequence: TGCGCCAGCAGCTCGGGTAGCGGGTTGAACACCGGGGAGCTGTTTTTT.

This clone is a singleton in its sample. The V call is TRBV11-1, the J call TRBJ1-5; D not certain. V was trimmed by 1 base and J by 9 bases, leaving 13 bases between them. Germline loops: CDR1 SGHAT, CDR2 FQDESV (reference sequence). This CDR3 comprises 14 residues. The CDR3 nucleotides are TGTGCCAGCAGCTTAGAGGCCGACTCGGCGCCCCAGCATTTT. It translates to CASSLEADSAPQHF.

This clone turned up a few times. V is TRBV6-5 and J is TRBJ1-1; D is unresolved. Germline CDR1 MNHEY, CDR2 SVGAGI. The germline V and J ends were trimmed by 2 bases and 1 base, with 5 bases remaining between them. The CDR3 extends over 13 amino acids. The CDR3 region has the DNA TGTGCCAGCAGTTACACCGGGAACACTGAAGCTTTCTTT. As protein: CASSYTGNTEAFF.

V is TRBV19 and J is TRBJ1-1, with D maybe TRBD1 (6 bases). Trimming took 10 bases from V and 2 from J, leaving 14 bases between them. Germline V lookup: CDR1 LNHDA, CDR2 SQIVND (reference sequence). CDR3 length: 13 amino acids. CDR3 nucleotides: TGTGCCACTAAACCGGGACACAACACTGAAGCTTTCTTT. It encodes CATKPGHNTEAFF. Variable domain in full (rest from reference TRBV19 and TRBJ1-1): DGGITQSPKYLFRKEGQNVTLSCEQNLNHDAMYWYRQDPGQGLRLIYYSQIVNDFQKGDIAEGYSVSREKKESFPLTVTSAQKNPTAFYLCATKPGHNTEAFFGQGTRLTVV.

V is TRBV25-1 and J is TRBJ1-5; TRBD1 is a possible D gene (5 bases). From germline, CDR1 is MGHDK and CDR2 SYGVNS. V lost 4 bases to trimming and J lost 5 bases, with 9 bases between them. This CDR3 region has 13 residues. CDR3 DNA sequence: TGTGCCAGCAGTGTGGGGACTTATCAGCCCCAGCATTTT. Translated, it gives CASSVGTYQPQHF.

In the case of this clone: This sample includes further DNA sequences coding for the same CDR3. The CDR3 DNA reads TGCAGCGTTGAATCAGGGGGCGGTCAGCCCCAGCATTTT. As protein: CSVESGGGQPQHF. V usage is TRBV29-1 and J usage is TRBJ1-5, with TRBD1 matching 8 bases. The V gene end was trimmed by 2 bases and the J gene end by 6 bases; junction bases not matched to a gene: 3. CDR3 length equals 13 residues. The V gene's germline CDR1 is SQVTM and CDR2 ANQGSEA.

V usage is TRBV30 and J usage is TRBJ2-1, with unresolved D. Looked up from germline, CDR1 is GTSNPN and CDR2 is SVGIG (reference sequence). There are 11 residues in the CDR3. V was clipped by 1 base and J by 4 bases, with 2 bases between them. The CDR3 DNA sequence: TGTGCCTGGAGTGCGTACAATGAGCAGTTCTTC. Protein: CAWSAYNEQFF. Supplemented by reference TRBV30 and TRBJ2-1, the full variable domain reads SQTIHQWPATLVQPVGSPLSLECTVEGTSNPNLYWYRQAAGRGLQLLFYSVGIGQISSEVPQNLSASRPQDRQFILSSKKLLLSDSGFYLCAWSAYNEQFFGPGTRLTVL.

The chain uses TRBV30 and TRBJ1-2; TRBD1 agrees at 9 bases. Germline V CDR1 and CDR2: GTSNPN, SVGIG (reference sequence). There are 16 residues in the CDR3. The trim removed 0 bases at V and 2 bases at J, leaving 7 bases unmatched. The CDR3, as DNA: TGTGCCTGGAGTGTTCCACAAGGACAGGGGAACTATGGCTACACCTTC. Its protein product is CAWSVPQGQGNYGYTF.

The chain couples TRBV9 to TRBJ2-1; D unclear. The CDR3 extends over 11 amino acids. The V gene lost 4 bases and the J gene lost 9 bases, with 8 bases spanning the gap. CDR1 is SGDLS and CDR2 is YYNGEE in the germline V gene. DNA for the CDR3: TGTGCCAGCAGCTCTATCGGTGAGCAGTTCTTC. This codes for CASSSIGEQFF.

In its sample, this clone was seen a few times. The chain couples TRBV6-1 to TRBJ2-1, with 13 nucleotides matching TRBD2. The CDR3 is made up of 19 amino acids. Germline V lookup: CDR1 MNHNS, CDR2 SASEGT. Germline trimming cut 3 bases from V and 0 bases from J; bases unmatched to any gene: 8. In DNA, the CDR3 is TGTGCCAGCAGTGATTTCCGGACTAGCGGGGGAACCTCCTACAATGAGCAGTTCTTC. Translating gives CASSDFRTSGGTSYNEQFF.

The genes are TRBV4-3 and TRBJ1-2; D call uncertain. Trimming shortened V by 1 base and J by 8 bases, and 11 bases separated the two germline ends. This CDR3 is 13 amino acids long. Germline V lookup: CDR1 LGHNA, CDR2 YSLEER. CDR3 loop: CASSQVGLEGYTF. The CDR3 DNA reads TGCGCCAGCAGCCAAGTTGGCTTGGAGGGCTACACCTTC.

This rearrangement joins TRBV7-2 to TRBJ2-3; TRBD2 agrees at 7 bases. CDR3 length: 16 residues. Looked up from germline, CDR1 is SGHTA and CDR2 is FQGNSA. V lost 7 bases, J lost 0 bases, and 10 bases stayed unmatched. This chain's CDR3 is CASISGSGISTDTQYF. In DNA form, the CDR3 reads TGTGCCAGCATCTCCGGGAGCGGGATTAGCACAGATACGCAGTATTTT.

V usage is TRBV4-2 and J usage is TRBJ2-1; 11 positions match TRBD2. The CDR3 totals 17 residues. Germline V gene data show CDR1 as LGHNA and CDR2 as YNFKEQ. Unmatched junction bases numbered 4, after V lost 0 bases and J lost 3 bases. The CDR3 bases are TGTGCCAGCAGCCAAGAAGTGACTAGCGGGATCTACAATGAGCAGTTCTTC. This encodes CASSQEVTSGIYNEQFF.